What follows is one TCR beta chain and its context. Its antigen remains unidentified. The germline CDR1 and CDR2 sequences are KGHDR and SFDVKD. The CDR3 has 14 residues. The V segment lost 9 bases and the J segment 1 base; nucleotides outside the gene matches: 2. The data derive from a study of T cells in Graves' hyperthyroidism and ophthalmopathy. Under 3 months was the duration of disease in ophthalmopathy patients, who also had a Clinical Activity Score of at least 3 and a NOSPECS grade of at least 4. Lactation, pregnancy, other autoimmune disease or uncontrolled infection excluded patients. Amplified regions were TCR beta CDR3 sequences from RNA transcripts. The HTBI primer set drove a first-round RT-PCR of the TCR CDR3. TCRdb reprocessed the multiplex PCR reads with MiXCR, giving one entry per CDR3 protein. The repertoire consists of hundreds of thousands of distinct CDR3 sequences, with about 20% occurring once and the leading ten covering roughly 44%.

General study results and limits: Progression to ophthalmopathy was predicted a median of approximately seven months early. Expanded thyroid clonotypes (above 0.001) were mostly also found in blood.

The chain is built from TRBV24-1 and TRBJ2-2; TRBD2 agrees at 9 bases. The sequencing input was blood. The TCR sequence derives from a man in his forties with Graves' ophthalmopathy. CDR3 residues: CATAGGWNTGELFF. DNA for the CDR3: TGTGCCACCGCGGGGGGGTGGAACACCGGGGAGCTGTTTTTT.